These 13 T cell receptor beta chains share one sample of origin, sequenced in a study of tumor-infiltrating lymphocytes in primary liver carcinoma. Production of TCR beta cDNA used approximately 480 ng total RNA together with a constant-region primer. Amplification in three nested multiplex PCR rounds with slightly modified ARM-PCR gave rise to TCR beta libraries. With TRBV1-TRBV30 forward primers and a C-beta reverse primer, the first two PCR rounds were run for 10 cycles each. In TCRdb, the multiplex PCR reads were re-called with MiXCR into one record per CDR3 protein. This table holds 310,000 or so distinct CDR3 sequences, almost 60% found once. Unsorted whole blood yielded the blood RNA, and germline DNA was also extracted. Material for sequencing was peripheral blood. The source of these receptors is a woman aged 25 to 39 with primary liver carcinoma and hepatitis B virus infection.

This clonotype was picked up one time. A much larger clone differs by one base, so this may be a read error. V gene TRBV12-3 or TRBV12-4 combines with J gene TRBJ2-1; the D is unclear. Trimming took off 6 bases at V and 11 bases at J, with 17 bases between the two ends. The CDR3 has 13 amino acids. The DNA for the CDR3 is TGTGCCAGCAGCCCAACAGAGTGGAATAAGCAGTTCTTC. As protein: CASSPTEWNKQFF.

This clonotype was recorded once. A read error is possible here, since a much larger clone lies one base away. V and J are TRBV6-5 and TRBJ1-1; 8 bases line up with TRBD1. The CDR3 sequence is 14 residues long. Germline V gene sequence: CDR1 MNHEY, CDR2 SVGAGI. The CDR3 DNA follows: TGTACCAGCAGTTTCAAATTTGGACAGGGCGAAGCTTTCTTT. Translated, it gives CTSSFKFGQGEAFF.

The rearrangement links TRBV7-9 to TRBJ1-4; 8 positions match TRBD1. The CDR3 has 15 amino acids. Trimming took 3 bases from V and 1 from J; bases not matched to a gene: 1. Looked up from germline, CDR1 is SEHNR and CDR2 is FQNEAQ (reference sequence). In DNA form, the CDR3 reads TGTGCCAGCAGCTTGGGGACAGGAACTAATGAAAAACTGTTTTTT. Its translation: CASSLGTGTNEKLFF. Combining the CDR3 with reference TRBV7-9 and TRBJ1-4 gives the whole variable domain DTGVSQNPRHKITKRGQNVTFRCDPISEHNRLYWYRQTLGQGPEFLTYFQNEAQLEKSRLLSDRFSAERPKGSFSTLEIQRTEQGDSAMYLCASSLGTGTNEKLFFGSGTQLSVL.

This clonotype has a count of ten or more. This chain joins TRBV11-2 and TRBJ2-1, with 11 bases aligning to TRBD2. Trimming cost V 3 bases and J 6 bases; bases outside gene matches: 4. The CDR3 consists of 15 residues. Germline loops: CDR1 SGHAT, CDR2 FQNNGV. In DNA, the CDR3 is TGTGCCAGCAGCTTTACTAGCGGGAGTGGCAATGAGCAGTTCTTC. This gives the protein CASSFTSGSGNEQFF.

This clonotype came up many times. V gene TRBV12-3 or TRBV12-4 combines with J gene TRBJ1-5; D is undetermined. Trimming took 3 bases from V and 0 from J, leaving 3 bases between them. The length of the CDR3 is 13 residues. This CDR3 is CASSFGSNQPQHF. The CDR3 nucleotides read TGTGCCAGCAGTTTTGGTAGCAATCAGCCCCAGCATTTT.

There are many counts of this clonotype. This chain uses TRBV29-1 with TRBJ2-1; TRBD2 is a possible D gene (6 bases). Germline CDR1 SQVTM, CDR2 ANQGSEA. The CDR3 consists of 11 residues. Trimming pared 7 bases from V and 6 bases from J, leaving 10 bases between. The CDR3 reads CSGGGSNEQFF. In DNA form, the CDR3 reads TGCAGCGGGGGAGGATCCAATGAGCAGTTCTTC.

Points on this clonotype: This may be a read error: a much more frequent sequence differs by one nucleotide. The J gene is TRBJ2-7, the V gene TRBV29-1; D ambiguous. CDR1 and CDR2 from the germline V gene are SQVTM and ANQGSEA. This CDR3 has 12 amino acids. The CDR3 nucleotides are TGCAGCGATGAAAGCCCTTCCTACGAGCAGTACTTC. As protein: CSDESPSYEQYF.

The genes are TRBV6-6 and TRBJ2-7; 8 nucleotides match TRBD1. This CDR3 region has 13 residues. Germline V gene lookup returns CDR1 MNHNY and CDR2 SVGAGI (reference sequence). The V and J ends lost 3 bases and 6 bases, in that order; junction bases with no gene match: 4. The CDR3 loop reads CASSYTTGGEQYF. The CDR3 nucleotides are TGTGCCAGCAGTTATACCACAGGGGGCGAGCAGTACTTC.

This clonotype came up a few times. The rearrangement joins TRBV7-2 to TRBJ2-4; a weak D match, TRBD2 (6 bases). Trimming shortened V by 5 bases and J by 12 bases, and 17 bases separated the two germline ends. CDR1 is SGHTA, CDR2 FQGNSA, per germline. The CDR3 sequence is 13 residues long. For the CDR3, the DNA is TGTGCCAGCAGCATCCGGGAGACTTTTGATCAGTACTTC. It specifies CASSIRETFDQYF.

Only a few counts were recorded for this clonotype. The V gene is TRBV5-6, the J gene TRBJ2-7; maybe TRBD2 (5 bases). The V gene's germline CDR1 is SGHDT and CDR2 YYEEEE. V lost 5 bases and J 2 bases, leaving 11 bases between the germline ends. The CDR3 covers 13 residues. CDR3 loop: CASSGGRTYEQYF. The CDR3 DNA reads as TGTGCCAGCAGTGGCGGGCGGACCTACGAGCAGTACTTC.

The chain has TRBV7-9 and TRBJ2-6; D remains unclear. The V and J ends lost 3 bases and 2 bases respectively, with 2 bases between them. Germline CDR1 and CDR2: SEHNR and FQNEAQ (reference sequence). The CDR3 is 13 residues long. The chain's CDR3 is CASSFPGANVLTF. The DNA for the CDR3 is TGTGCCAGCAGCTTTCCTGGGGCCAACGTCCTGACTTTC.

This clonotype was recorded once. This chain joins TRBV5-1 and TRBJ2-7; D is perhaps TRBD2 (5 bases). Looked up from germline, CDR1 is SGHRS and CDR2 is YFSETQ. This CDR3 has 16 amino acids. V lost 4 bases and J 3 bases, leaving 20 bases between the germline ends. CDR3 sequence (DNA): TGCGCCAGCAGCCCACCCCGTGAAAGCGGAGACTACGAGCAGTACTTC. Its protein product is CASSPPRESGDYEQYF.

Points on this clonotype: The junction does not match germline at one end; this may be a read error. V gene TRBV12-3 or TRBV12-4 combines with J gene TRBJ2-5; 7 bases map to TRBD1. The CDR3 consists of 14 residues. CDR3 residues: CACSLGQVQETQYF. The CDR3 DNA is TGTGCCTGCAGTCTCGGACAGGTACAAGAGACCCAGTACTTC.